This T cell receptor (beta chain) was found in a study of blood T cell repertoires in COVID-19. The wider study: Samples taken during acute and convalescent COVID-19 were collected in the United States, Italy and Spain.

In the study's own analysis: How many nucleated cells were present was estimated from reference gene primer amplification. Sequencing was performed with immunoSEQ multiplex PCR; in TCRdb, only in-frame clones are kept and a portion is missing. D and trimming were read from the DNA, whereas the V and J calls and clone size are those reported in that table. This sample has some 130,000 clones, with over 75% found just once. Trimming removed 10 bases from V and 1 base from J, with 10 bases in between. This CDR3 region has 12 residues. Germline lookup yields CDR1 MNHNY and CDR2 SVGAGI (reference sequence).

V is TRBV6-6 and J is TRBJ1-1; D is unclear. The specimen sequenced was peripheral blood. This clonotype originated in a man aged 35-49 years with active or convalescent COVID-19. The CDR3 here is CATSRSNTEAFF. As DNA, the CDR3 is TGTGCCACCTCACGGTCGAACACTGAAGCTTTCTTT.